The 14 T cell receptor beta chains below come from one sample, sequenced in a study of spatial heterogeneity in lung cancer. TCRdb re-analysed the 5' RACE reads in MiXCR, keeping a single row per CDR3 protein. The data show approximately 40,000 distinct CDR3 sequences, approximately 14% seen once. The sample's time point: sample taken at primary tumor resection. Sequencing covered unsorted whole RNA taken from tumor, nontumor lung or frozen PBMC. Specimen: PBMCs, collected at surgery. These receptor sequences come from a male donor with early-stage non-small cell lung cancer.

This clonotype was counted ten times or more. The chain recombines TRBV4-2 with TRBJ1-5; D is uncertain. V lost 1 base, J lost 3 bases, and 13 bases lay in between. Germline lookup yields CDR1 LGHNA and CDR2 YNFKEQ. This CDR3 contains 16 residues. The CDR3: CASSQGLGSNNQPQHF. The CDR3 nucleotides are TGTGCCAGCAGCCAAGGATTAGGGAGTAACAATCAGCCCCAGCATTTT.

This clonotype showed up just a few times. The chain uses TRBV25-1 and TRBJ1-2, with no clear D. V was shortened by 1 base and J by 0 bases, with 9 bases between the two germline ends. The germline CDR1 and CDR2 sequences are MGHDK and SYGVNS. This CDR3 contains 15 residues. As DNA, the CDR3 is TGTGCCAGCAGTGAATTTGTGGGAGCTAACTATGGCTACACCTTC. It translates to CASSEFVGANYGYTF.

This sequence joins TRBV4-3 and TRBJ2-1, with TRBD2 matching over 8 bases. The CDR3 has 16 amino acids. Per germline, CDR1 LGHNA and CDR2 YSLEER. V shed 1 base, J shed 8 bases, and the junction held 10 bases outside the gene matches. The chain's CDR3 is CASSQVLQRESDEQFF. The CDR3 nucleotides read TGCGCCAGCAGCCAAGTCCTCCAGCGGGAGTCGGATGAGCAGTTCTTC.

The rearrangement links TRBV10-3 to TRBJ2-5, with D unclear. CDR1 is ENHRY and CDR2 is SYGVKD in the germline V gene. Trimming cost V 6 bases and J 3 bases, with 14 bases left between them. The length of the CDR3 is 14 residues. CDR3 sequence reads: CAISLDSREETQYF. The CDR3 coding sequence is TGTGCCATCAGCCTAGACTCTCGCGAAGAGACCCAGTACTTC.

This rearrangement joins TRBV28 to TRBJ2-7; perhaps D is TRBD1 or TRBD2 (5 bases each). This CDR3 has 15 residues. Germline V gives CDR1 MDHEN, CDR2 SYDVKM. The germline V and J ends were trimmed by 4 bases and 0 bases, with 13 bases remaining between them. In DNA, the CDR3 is TGTGCCAGCAGTTCCGGGACGGCGAGCTCCTACGAGCAGTACTTC. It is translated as CASSSGTASSYEQYF.

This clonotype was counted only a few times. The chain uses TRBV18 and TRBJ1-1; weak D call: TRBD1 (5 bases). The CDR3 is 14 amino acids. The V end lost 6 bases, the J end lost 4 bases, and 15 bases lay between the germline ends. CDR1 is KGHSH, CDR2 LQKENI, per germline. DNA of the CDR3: TGTGCCAGCTCTCCCGACAGAACCATCACTGAAGCTTTCTTT. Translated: CASSPDRTITEAFF.

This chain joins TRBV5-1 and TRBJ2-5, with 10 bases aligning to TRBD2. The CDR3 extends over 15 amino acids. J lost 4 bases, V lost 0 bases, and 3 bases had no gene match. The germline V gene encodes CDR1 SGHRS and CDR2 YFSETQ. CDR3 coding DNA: TGCGCCAGCAGCTTGGCTGGGACTAGCGCAGAGACCCAGTACTTC. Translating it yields CASSLAGTSAETQYF.

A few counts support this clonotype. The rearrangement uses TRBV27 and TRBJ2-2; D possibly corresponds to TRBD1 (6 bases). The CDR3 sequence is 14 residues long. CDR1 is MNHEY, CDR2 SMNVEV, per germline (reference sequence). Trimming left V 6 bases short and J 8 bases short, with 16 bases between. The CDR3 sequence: CASSSYRDAGELFF. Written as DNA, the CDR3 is TGTGCCAGCAGCTCATACAGGGATGCTGGGGAGCTGTTTTTT.

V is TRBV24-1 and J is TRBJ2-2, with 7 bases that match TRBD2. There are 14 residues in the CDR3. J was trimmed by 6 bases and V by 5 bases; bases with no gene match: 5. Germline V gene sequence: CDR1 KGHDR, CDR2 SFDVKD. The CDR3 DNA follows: TGTGCCACCAGTGCCCCGGGAGGTGCCGGGGAGCTGTTTTTT. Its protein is CATSAPGGAGELFF.

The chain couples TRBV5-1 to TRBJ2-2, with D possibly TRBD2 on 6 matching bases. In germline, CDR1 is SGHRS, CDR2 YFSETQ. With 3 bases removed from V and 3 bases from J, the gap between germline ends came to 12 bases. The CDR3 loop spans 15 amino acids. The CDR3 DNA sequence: TGCGCCAGCAGCTCCGCTTGGAGGGACACCGGGGAGCTGTTTTTT. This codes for CASSSAWRDTGELFF.

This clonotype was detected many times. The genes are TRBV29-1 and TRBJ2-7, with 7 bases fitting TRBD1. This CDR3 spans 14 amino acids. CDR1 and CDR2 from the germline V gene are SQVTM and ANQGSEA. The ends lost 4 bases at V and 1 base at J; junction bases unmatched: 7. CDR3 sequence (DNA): TGCAGCGTTGCCGAGGGGGCAGGTTCCTACGAGCAGTACTTC. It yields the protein CSVAEGAGSYEQYF.

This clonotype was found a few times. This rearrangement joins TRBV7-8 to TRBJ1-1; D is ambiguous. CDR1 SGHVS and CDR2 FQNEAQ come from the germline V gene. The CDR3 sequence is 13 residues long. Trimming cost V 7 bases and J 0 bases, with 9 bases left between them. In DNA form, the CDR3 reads TGTGCCAGCAAGACGGATATGAACACTGAAGCTTTCTTT. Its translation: CASKTDMNTEAFF.

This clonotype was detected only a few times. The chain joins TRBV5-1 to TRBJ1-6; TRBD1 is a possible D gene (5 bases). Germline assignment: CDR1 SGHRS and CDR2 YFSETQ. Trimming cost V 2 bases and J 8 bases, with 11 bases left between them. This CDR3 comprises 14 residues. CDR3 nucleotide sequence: TGCGCCAGCAGCTTCCGCAGGGTTGATTCACCCCTCCACTTT. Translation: CASSFRRVDSPLHF.

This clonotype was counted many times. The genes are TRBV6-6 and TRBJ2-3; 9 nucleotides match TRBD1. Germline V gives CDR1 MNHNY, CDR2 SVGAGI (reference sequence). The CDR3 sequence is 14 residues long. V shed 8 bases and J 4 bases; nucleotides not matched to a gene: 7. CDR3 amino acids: CASRRDREADTQYF. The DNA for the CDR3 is TGTGCCAGCCGCCGGGACAGGGAAGCAGATACGCAGTATTTT.